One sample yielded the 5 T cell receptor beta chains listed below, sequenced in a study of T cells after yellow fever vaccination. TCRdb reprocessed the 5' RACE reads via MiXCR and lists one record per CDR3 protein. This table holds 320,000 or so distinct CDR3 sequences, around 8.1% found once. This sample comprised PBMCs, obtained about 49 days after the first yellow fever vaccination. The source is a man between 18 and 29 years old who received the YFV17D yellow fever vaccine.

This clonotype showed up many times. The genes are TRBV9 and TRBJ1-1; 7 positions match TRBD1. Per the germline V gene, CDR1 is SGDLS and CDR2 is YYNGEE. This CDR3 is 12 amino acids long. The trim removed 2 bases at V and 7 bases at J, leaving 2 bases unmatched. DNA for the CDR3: TGTGCCAGCAGCGTGACAGGGAGTGAAGCTTTCTTT. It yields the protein CASSVTGSEAFF. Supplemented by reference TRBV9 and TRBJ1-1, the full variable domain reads DSGVTQTPKHLITATGQRVTLRCSPRSGDLSVYWYQQSLDQGLQFLIQYYNGEERAKGNILERFSAQQFPDLHSELNLSSLELGDSALYFCASSVTGSEAFFGQGTRLTVV.

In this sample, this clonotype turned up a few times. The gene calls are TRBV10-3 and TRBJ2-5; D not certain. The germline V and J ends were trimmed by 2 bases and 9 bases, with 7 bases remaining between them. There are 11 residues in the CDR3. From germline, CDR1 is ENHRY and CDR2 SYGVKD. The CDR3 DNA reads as TGTGCCATCAGTGAGGGGGTGGCCCAGTACTTC. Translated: CAISEGVAQYF.

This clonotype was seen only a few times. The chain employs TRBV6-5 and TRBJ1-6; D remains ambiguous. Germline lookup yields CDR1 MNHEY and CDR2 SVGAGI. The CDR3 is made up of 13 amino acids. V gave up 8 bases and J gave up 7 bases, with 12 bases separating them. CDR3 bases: TGTGCCAGCCAGGAGACCGGAAATTCACCCCTCCACTTT. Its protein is CASQETGNSPLHF.

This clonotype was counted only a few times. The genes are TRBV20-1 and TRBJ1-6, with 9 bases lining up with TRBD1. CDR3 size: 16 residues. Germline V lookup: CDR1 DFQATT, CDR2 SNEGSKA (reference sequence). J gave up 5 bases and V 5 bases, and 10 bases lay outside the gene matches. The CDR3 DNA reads TGCAGTGCTCGACCGGGACAGGGACCGCATAATTCACCCCTCCACTTT. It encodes CSARPGQGPHNSPLHF.

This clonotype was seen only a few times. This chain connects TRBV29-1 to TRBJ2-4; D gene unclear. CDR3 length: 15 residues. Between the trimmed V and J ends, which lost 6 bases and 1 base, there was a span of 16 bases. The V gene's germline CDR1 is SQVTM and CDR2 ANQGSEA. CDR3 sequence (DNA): TGCAGCGTGGCGCTAGGGCCGTCGGCCAAAAACATTCAGTACTTC. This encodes CSVALGPSAKNIQYF.